This T cell receptor (beta chain) is drawn from a study of T-cell reconstitution after alpha-beta-depleted transplantation in children. Germline V lookup: CDR1 DFQATT, CDR2 SNEGSKA (reference sequence). This CDR3 comprises 13 residues. V lost 5 bases and J 0 bases, leaving 10 bases between the germline ends. A library of TCRbeta sequences, prepared with unique molecular identifiers, was generated. TCRdb called the PCR reads again in MiXCR, with one record for every CDR3 protein. The sample has about 480,000 distinct CDR3 sequences; roughly an eighth are singletons. The chain recombines TRBV20-1 with TRBJ2-5, with D tentatively TRBD2 (6 bases). This TCR came from a human donor who donated a stem cell graft to a child with combined immunodeficiency. This specimen consisted of PBMCs from the stem cell graft donor, obtained from the stem cell graft. In nucleotides, the CDR3 is TGCAGTGCTTACCGGGACTACCAAGAGACCCAGTACTTC. This sequence encodes CSAYRDYQETQYF.